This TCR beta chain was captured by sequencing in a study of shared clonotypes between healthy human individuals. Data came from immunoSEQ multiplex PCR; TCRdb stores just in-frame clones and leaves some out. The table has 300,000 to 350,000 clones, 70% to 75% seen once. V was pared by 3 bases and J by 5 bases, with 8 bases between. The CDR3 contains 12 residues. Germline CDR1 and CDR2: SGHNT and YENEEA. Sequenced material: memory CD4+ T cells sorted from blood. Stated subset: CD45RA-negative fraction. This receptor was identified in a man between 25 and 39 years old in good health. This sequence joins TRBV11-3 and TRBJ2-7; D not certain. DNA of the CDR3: TGTGCCAGCAGCTTGGGGTTCGACGAGCAGTACTTC. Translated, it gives CASSLGFDEQYF. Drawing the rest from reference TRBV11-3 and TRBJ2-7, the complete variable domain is EAGVVQSPRYKIIEKKQPVAFWCNPISGHNTLYWYLQNLGQGPELLIRYENEEAVDDSQLPKDRFSAERLKGVDSTLKIQPAELGDSAVYLCASSLGFDEQYFGPGTRLTVT.